This T cell receptor (beta chain) was captured in a study of naive and memory T cell subsets (dated by TCRdb to about 2017). For the wider study: Sorted naive and memory T cell subsets from peripheral blood were analyzed in the study using a UMI-based, open-source pipeline for TCR alpha and beta sequencing. The functional CMV T cell responses agreed completely with IgG serology results. RNA was DNase-treated and reverse transcribed with TCR constant-region primers, mostly using SuperScript III.

This clonotype was observed a few times. It lacks a known antigen. Nothing much larger sits one base from this clone, and base qualities are not available. What the research found in general, with its limitations: The repertoire findings for the naive and memory subsets could not be validated against a ground truth, as none was available. A clonotype was defined as a single alpha or beta chain sequence rather than as a paired alpha/beta receptor. In both CD4 and CD8 cells, going from naive through CM, EM and EMRA, the Gini index went up while Shannon and inverse Simpson diversity went down. Once error correction was done, more than 90% of naive TCR sequences showed up just once, which made the naive abundance distributions much steeper than those of the memory subsets. RNA-based TCR counts may be influenced by expression changes linked to T cell activation and differentiation. TCR abundance followed a power law whose exponent differed between naive and memory subsets but was consistent across the three individuals.

Separate amplification of TCR alpha and beta chain libraries was performed from the second PCR step onward. To determine each donor's CMV status, fresh PBMCs were stimulated overnight with CMV viral lysate, and IFNgamma production from CD4+ T cells was then assessed. Miltenyi beads were used first to positively select CD4 T cells, and CD8 T cells were then positively selected from the CD4-negative fraction. After staining for CD3, CD4, CD8, CD45RA, CD27 and a live/dead dye, cells were sorted on a BD Aria II into four subsets based on CD45RA and CD27. Effector memory cells were sorted as CD45RA-CD27-, whereas EMRA cells were sorted as CD45RA+CD27-. Three healthy volunteers provided blood, and the blood of each volunteer was split into CD4 and CD8 T cells and then into four differentiation subsets. Approximately 130 ml of peripheral blood was drawn per donor, and PBMC were isolated by Ficoll-Paque PLUS density-gradient centrifugation. Sorted cells were lysed in RLT buffer, and RNA was extracted with a Qiagen RNeasy kit and stored at -80°C.

Trimming removed 2 bases from V and 7 bases from J, leaving 17 bases between the germline ends. The CDR3 numbers 15 residues from cysteine through phenylalanine. The kept DNA is CDR3 alone, 45 bases in frame from the first base. CDR1 and CDR2 are read off the germline V gene (reference sequence) as MNHNY and SVGAGI. Library method: UMI-ligation and nested PCR. An equimolar mix of two oligonucleotides covering both TRBC1 and TRBC2 was used as the beta constant-region primer. Four rounds of PCR were used to amplify ligated cDNA, with nested alpha and beta constant-region primers being used together with the SP2 primer. A single-stranded oligonucleotide containing the SP2 primer and a 12-nucleotide UMI was joined to the 3' end of the cDNA by T4 RNA ligase 1. The ligation reaction was kept at 16 degrees C for about 19-25 hours. PCR2 was typically run as a SYBR Green qPCR and stopped at a predetermined threshold to prevent over-amplification. Every purification after the first one was done using Agencourt AMPure XP magnetic beads. Library amounts were measured by Qubit and library quality was assessed on a TapeStation, where the main peak was expected at around 650 bp. Pooled libraries were sequenced on an Illumina MiSeq using v2 2x251 paired-end kits, and typically 1-2 million reads were obtained per sample. Each sample was pooled at approximately 4.3 nM, and roughly 4.5-8% PhiX was included to help cluster recognition. The authors processed their data as follows. Using tag matching that tolerated one base-pair mismatch, Decombinator assigned V and J genes to FASTQ reads that had been processed by Demultiplexor. By using UMIs, Collapsinator corrected both sequencing errors and the frequency errors caused by PCR heterogeneity. CDR3Translator translated TCRs and extracted CDR3s from the conserved cysteine to the FGXG phenylalanine, flagging non-productive sequences. Gini, Shannon entropy and inverse Simpson indices were calculated on repertoires subsampled to equal numbers of UMI-defined TCRs. Clonotype abundance distributions were fitted to a power law by maximum likelihood within the linear range. Similar UMI counts, unique TCR numbers and clonal distributions were obtained with the pipeline and with MIGEC on one naive CD8 sample. A set of roughly 6,600 CMV-associated CDR3 sequences, compiled from VDJdb and a published dataset, was used to search the repertoires. TCRdb itself trimmed the public reads at Q25 with fastp, ran MiXCR and retained productive beta chains. Here each entry gathers all rows of one CDR3 protein and keeps the most common genes and DNA. For this entry, the V and J calls and clone size follow TCRdb and not the study's own pipeline. In all, the sample holds around 30,000 distinct CDR3 sequences, and approximately 18% of those were seen once. Around 3.3% of the sample belongs to the ten largest clones.

The receptor was derived from a human donor in good health. Recombination connected TRBV6-6 to TRBJ2-5, with the D gene not clear enough to name. Sequences were obtained from effector memory CD4+ T cells from blood. In light of the paper, this sample's cell subset or site label describes: effector memory, CD45RA- CD27-. The DNA is as follows: TGTGCCAGCAGTTACCCCCCCGTGGACGGGTCGACCCAGTACTTC. This codes for CASSYPPVDGSTQYF.